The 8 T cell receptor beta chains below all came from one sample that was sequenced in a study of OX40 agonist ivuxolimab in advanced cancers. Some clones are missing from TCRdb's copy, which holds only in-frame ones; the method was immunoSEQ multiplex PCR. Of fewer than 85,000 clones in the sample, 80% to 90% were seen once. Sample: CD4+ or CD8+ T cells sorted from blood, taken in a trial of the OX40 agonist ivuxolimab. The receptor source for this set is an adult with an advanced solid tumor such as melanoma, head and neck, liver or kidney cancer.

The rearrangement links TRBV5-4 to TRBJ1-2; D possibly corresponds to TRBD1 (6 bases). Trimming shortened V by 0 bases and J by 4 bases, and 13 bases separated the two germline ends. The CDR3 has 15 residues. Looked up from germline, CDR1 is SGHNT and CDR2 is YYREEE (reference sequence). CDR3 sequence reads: CASSLAGAGSYGYTF. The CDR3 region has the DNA TGTGCCAGCAGCTTGGCAGGGGCGGGATCCTATGGCTACACCTTC.

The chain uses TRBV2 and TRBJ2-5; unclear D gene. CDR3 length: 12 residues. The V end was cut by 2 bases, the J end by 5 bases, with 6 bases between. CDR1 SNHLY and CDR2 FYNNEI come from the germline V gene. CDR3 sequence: CASSETWETQYF. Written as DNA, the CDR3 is TGTGCCAGCAGTGAAACCTGGGAGACCCAGTACTTC. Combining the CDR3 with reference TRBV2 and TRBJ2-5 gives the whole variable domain EPEVTQTPSHQVTQMGQEVILRCVPISNHLYFYWYRQILGQKVEFLVSFYNNEISEKSEIFDDQFSVERPDGSNFTLKIRSTKLEDSAMYFCASSETWETQYFGPGTRLLVL.

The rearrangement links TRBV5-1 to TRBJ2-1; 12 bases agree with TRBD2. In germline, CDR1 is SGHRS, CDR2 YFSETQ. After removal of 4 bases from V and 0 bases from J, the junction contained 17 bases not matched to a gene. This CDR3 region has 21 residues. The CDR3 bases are TGCGCCAGCAGCCCGGGCCGGCTCGGACTAGCGGGACGCTTCTCCTACAATGAGCAGTTCTTC. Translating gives CASSPGRLGLAGRFSYNEQFF. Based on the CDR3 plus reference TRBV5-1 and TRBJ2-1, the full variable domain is KAGVTQTPRYLIKTRGQQVTLSCSPISGHRSVSWYQQTPGQGLQFLFEYFSETQRNKGNFPGRFSGRQFSNSRSEMNVSTLELGDSALYLCASSPGRLGLAGRFSYNEQFFGPGTRLTVL.

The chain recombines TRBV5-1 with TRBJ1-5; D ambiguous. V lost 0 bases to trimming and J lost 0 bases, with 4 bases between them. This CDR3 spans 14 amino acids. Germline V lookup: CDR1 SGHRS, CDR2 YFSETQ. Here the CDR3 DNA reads TGCGCCAGCAGCTTGGACGGTAGCAATCAGCCCCAGCATTTT. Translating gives CASSLDGSNQPQHF.

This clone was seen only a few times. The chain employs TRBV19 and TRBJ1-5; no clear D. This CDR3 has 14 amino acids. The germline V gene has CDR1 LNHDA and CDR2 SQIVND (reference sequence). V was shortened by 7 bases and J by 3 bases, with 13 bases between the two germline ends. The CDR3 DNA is TGTGCCAGTAACCCGTCGGGCTCCAATCAGCCCCAGCATTTT. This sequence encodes CASNPSGSNQPQHF. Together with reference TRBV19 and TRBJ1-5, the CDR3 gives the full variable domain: DGGITQSPKYLFRKEGQNVTLSCEQNLNHDAMYWYRQDPGQGLRLIYYSQIVNDFQKGDIAEGYSVSREKKESFPLTVTSAQKNPTAFYLCASNPSGSNQPQHFGDGTRLSIL.

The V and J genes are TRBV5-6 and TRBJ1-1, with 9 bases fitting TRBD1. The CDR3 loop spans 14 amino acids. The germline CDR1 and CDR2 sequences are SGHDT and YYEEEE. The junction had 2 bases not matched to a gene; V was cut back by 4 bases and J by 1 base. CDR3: CASSKQGANTEAFF. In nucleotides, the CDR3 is TGTGCCAGCAGCAAACAGGGGGCGAACACTGAAGCTTTCTTT.

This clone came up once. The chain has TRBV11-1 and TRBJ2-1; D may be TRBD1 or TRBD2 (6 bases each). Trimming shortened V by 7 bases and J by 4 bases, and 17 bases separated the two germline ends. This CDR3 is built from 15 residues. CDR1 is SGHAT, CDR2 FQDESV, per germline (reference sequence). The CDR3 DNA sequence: TGTGCCAGCACCCTTGTAGGGGGGAAATACAATGAGCAGTTCTTC. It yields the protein CASTLVGGKYNEQFF.

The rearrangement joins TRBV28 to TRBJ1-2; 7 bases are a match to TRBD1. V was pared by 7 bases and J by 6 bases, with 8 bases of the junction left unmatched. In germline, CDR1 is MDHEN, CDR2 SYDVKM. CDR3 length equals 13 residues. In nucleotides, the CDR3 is TGTGCCAGCATTACAGGGGCAGACCATGGCTACACCTTC. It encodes CASITGADHGYTF.